The 21 T cell receptor beta chains reported below all come from one sample, sequenced in a study of blood T cell repertoires in COVID-19. Clones were read by immunoSEQ multiplex PCR, and TCRdb kept only the in-frame ones, dropping some. This table has approximately 250,000 clones, around 83% appearing once. The sequencing input was peripheral blood. The receptors were gathered from a man aged 18 to 29 with active or convalescent COVID-19.

V is TRBV5-1 and J is TRBJ1-1; 10 bases align to TRBD1. The CDR3 length is 14 residues. Germline V gene data show CDR1 as SGHRS and CDR2 as YFSETQ. The junction had 4 bases not matched to a gene; V was cut back by 5 bases and J by 3 bases. The CDR3 protein is CASRDGQGDTEAFF. The CDR3 DNA follows: TGCGCCAGCAGAGACGGACAGGGGGACACTGAAGCTTTCTTT.

V gene TRBV6-1 combines with J gene TRBJ2-1; TRBD2 matches 7 bases. The CDR3 totals 17 residues. Per germline, CDR1 MNHNS and CDR2 SASEGT. The ends lost 0 bases at V and 3 bases at J; junction bases unmatched: 8. The CDR3 sequence is CASSEAGGGWGYNEQFF. The CDR3 DNA reads TGTGCCAGCAGTGAAGCCGGCGGGGGTTGGGGCTACAATGAGCAGTTCTTC.

The V gene is TRBV19, the J gene TRBJ2-5, with 8 bases that match TRBD1. From germline, CDR1 is LNHDA and CDR2 SQIVND (reference sequence). CDR3 length: 14 residues. V dropped 5 bases and J dropped 5; count of bases not matched to a gene: 7. CDR3 in DNA: TGTGCCAGTAGTTTTTCAGGGGGCGCGGAGACCCAGTACTTC. This sequence encodes CASSFSGGAETQYF.

Only a few counts were recorded for this clone. This sequence joins TRBV5-3 and TRBJ2-7, with TRBD2 matching 14 bases. TRBV5-3 is identified as an open reading frame with a role that is uncertain. V was clipped by 2 bases and J by 3 bases; unmatched bases: 13. This CDR3 has 19 amino acids. The CDR3 region has the DNA TGTGCCAGAAGCTTACTCCCGGGACTAGCGGGGGACGTTGACTACGAGCAGTACTTC. Translation: CARSLLPGLAGDVDYEQYF.

This clone was observed a handful of times. The V and J genes are TRBV15 and TRBJ1-5; D gene unclear. CDR3 length: 12 residues. Per germline, CDR1 LNHNV and CDR2 YYDKDF (reference sequence). Trimming removed 11 bases from V and 2 bases from J, with 10 bases in between. The CDR3 here is CASAQGNQPQHF. The CDR3 nucleotides are TGTGCCTCCGCCCAGGGCAATCAGCCCCAGCATTTT.

CDR3 protein: CATSGSGTDTQYF. DNA of the CDR3: TGTGCCACCAGTGGCTCGGGGACAGATACGCAGTATTTT. The chain recombines TRBV24-1 with TRBJ2-3; D is perhaps TRBD2 (5 bases). The V gene's germline CDR1 is KGHDR and CDR2 SFDVKD. The CDR3 spans 13 residues. V shed 5 bases and J shed 3 bases, with 8 bases lying between them.

V and J are TRBV6-5 and TRBJ2-7; possible D gene TRBD2, 5 bases. CDR3 length: 16 residues. The germline CDR1 and CDR2 sequences are MNHEY and SVGAGI. V lost 0 bases and J lost 6, with 18 bases in between. Here the CDR3 reads CASSYSKGLEGGEQYF. The CDR3 bases are TGTGCCAGCAGTTACTCGAAAGGGCTAGAGGGTGGCGAGCAGTACTTC.

Only a few counts were recorded for this clone. The CDR3 reads CASSFSQQPQHF. CDR3 DNA sequence: TGTGCCAGCAGTTTTTCCCAGCAGCCCCAGCATTTT. This chain connects TRBV12-3 or TRBV12-4 to TRBJ1-5, with D hard to call. CDR3 size: 12 residues. Trimming removed 3 bases from V and 7 bases from J, with 7 bases in between.

V is TRBV5-1 and J is TRBJ2-3, with a possible D match to TRBD1 (6 bases). Germline V CDR1 and CDR2: SGHRS, YFSETQ. V shed 2 bases and J shed 1 base, with 8 bases lying between them. The CDR3 consists of 14 residues. The CDR3 region has the DNA TGCGCCAGCAGCTTCGAGGGGGGCACAGATACGCAGTATTTT. Amino acid sequence: CASSFEGGTDTQYF.

The V and J genes are TRBV10-3 and TRBJ2-1; D ambiguous. Deletions cut 0 bases from V and 7 bases from J, with 7 bases between. The CDR3 spans 13 residues. Per germline, CDR1 ENHRY and CDR2 SYGVKD. CDR3 in amino acids: CAISESRENEQFF. CDR3 nucleotide sequence: TGTGCCATCAGTGAGTCTCGAGAAAATGAGCAGTTCTTC.

The gene calls are TRBV5-5 and TRBJ1-2; D gene uncertain. Trimming left V 2 bases short and J 4 bases short, with 6 bases between. Germline V gene data show CDR1 as SGHKS and CDR2 as YYEKEE (reference sequence). CDR3 length equals 12 residues. CDR3 sequence: CASSFRVYGYTF. CDR3 nucleotide sequence: TGTGCCAGCAGCTTCCGGGTCTATGGCTACACCTTC.

The table lists this clone with a few counts. The CDR3 nucleotides are TGTGCCAGCAGGATTACAGGAAGCTCCTATAATTCACCCCTCCACTTT. Protein: CASRITGSSYNSPLHF. V usage is TRBV28 and J usage is TRBJ1-6; D might be TRBD1 (5 bases). This CDR3 is 16 amino acids long. CDR1 MDHEN and CDR2 SYDVKM come from the germline V gene. Deletions cut 6 bases from V and 0 bases from J, with 12 bases between.

V usage is TRBV5-1 and J usage is TRBJ2-7, with 7 bases identical to TRBD1. The CDR3 contains 17 residues. Per the germline V gene, CDR1 is SGHRS and CDR2 is YFSETQ. The V segment lost 1 base and the J segment 1 base; nucleotides outside the gene matches: 11. CDR3 nucleotide sequence: TGCGCCAGCAGCTTGTTATTTTCCGGACAGGCTTCCTACGAGCAGTACTTC. This sequence encodes CASSLLFSGQASYEQYF.

This sequence joins TRBV19 and TRBJ2-7; the match to TRBD1 covers 7 bases. The V gene end was trimmed by 4 bases and the J gene end by 1 base; junction bases not matched to a gene: 7. The CDR3 contains 15 residues. Per germline, CDR1 LNHDA and CDR2 SQIVND (reference sequence). In nucleotides, the CDR3 is TGTGCCAGTAGTAAACTCCCGGGACAGTCCTACGAGCAGTACTTC. It codes for CASSKLPGQSYEQYF.

This clone was recorded a few times. The chain couples TRBV30 to TRBJ2-7; D uncertain. CDR1 is GTSNPN and CDR2 is SVGIG in the germline V gene (reference sequence). The germline V and J ends were trimmed by 6 bases and 2 bases, with 8 bases remaining between them. The CDR3 length is 11 residues. CDR3 in amino acids: CACDWTYEQYF. CDR3 nucleotides: TGTGCCTGCGACTGGACCTACGAGCAGTACTTC.

This clone came up once. The V gene is TRBV19, the J gene TRBJ2-5; 8 positions match TRBD1. The CDR3 consists of 15 residues. J lost 4 bases, V lost 5 bases, and 9 bases had no gene match. The V gene's germline CDR1 is LNHDA and CDR2 SQIVND (reference sequence). CDR3 DNA sequence: TGTGCCAGTAGTTCAAAGACAGGGGTTGCAGAGACCCAGTACTTC. It codes for CASSSKTGVAETQYF.

This rearrangement joins TRBV19 to TRBJ2-7, with TRBD1 matching over 7 bases. J gave up 4 bases and V 4 bases, and 4 bases lay outside the gene matches. The germline V gene encodes CDR1 LNHDA and CDR2 SQIVND (reference sequence). The CDR3 runs 13 residues. CDR3 DNA: TGTGCCAGTAGTAACAGGGGCGAGTACGAGCAGTACTTC. It encodes CASSNRGEYEQYF.

The chain uses TRBV28 and TRBJ1-2; 7 nucleotides agree with TRBD1. The CDR3 loop spans 14 amino acids. V trimming: 4 bases; J trimming: 3 bases; junction bases outside the gene matches: 5. The germline V gene encodes CDR1 MDHEN and CDR2 SYDVKM. The CDR3 protein is CASSYEGAYYGYTF. The CDR3, as DNA: TGTGCCAGCAGTTACGAGGGGGCATACTATGGCTACACCTTC.

This clone has a handful of counts. V and J are TRBV7-9 and TRBJ2-7, with 11 bases aligning to TRBD2. This CDR3 has 15 residues. The V gene end was trimmed by 5 bases and the J gene end by 7 bases; junction bases not matched to a gene: 10. Germline CDR1 and CDR2: SEHNR and FQNEAQ (reference sequence). CDR3 in DNA: TGTGCCAGCAGCCCGGACGGACTAGCGGGTGTGGAGCAGTACTTC. Protein: CASSPDGLAGVEQYF.

CDR3 residues: CASSSKQDSGNEKLFF. The CDR3 DNA sequence: TGTGCCAGCAGCTCCAAACAGGACAGTGGAAATGAAAAACTGTTTTTT. The chain uses TRBV5-4 and TRBJ1-4, with a possible D match to TRBD1 (6 bases). V was shortened by 3 bases and J by 5 bases, with 17 bases between the two germline ends. Germline loops: CDR1 SGHNT, CDR2 YYREEE (reference sequence). The length of the CDR3 is 16 residues. Combining the CDR3 with reference TRBV5-4 and TRBJ1-4 gives the whole variable domain ETGVTQSPTHLIKTRGQQVTLRCSSQSGHNTVSWYQQALGQGPQFIFQYYREEENGRGNFPPRFSGLQFPNYSSELNVNALELDDSALYLCASSSKQDSGNEKLFFGSGTQLSVL.

This chain joins TRBV7-6 and TRBJ1-4; TRBD1 agrees at 11 bases. With V trimmed by 5 bases and J by 2 bases, 4 bases remained unmatched. CDR1 and CDR2 from the germline V gene are SGHVS and FNYEAQ. The CDR3 runs to 16 residues. CDR3: CASSPGQGATNEKLFF. The CDR3 DNA is TGTGCCAGCAGCCCAGGACAGGGGGCGACTAATGAAAAACTGTTTTTT.